This T cell receptor beta chain appears in the sequencing data of a study of shared clonotypes between healthy human individuals. At the level of the study: Aged 18 to 49, the donors were two women and a few men. Study results and caveats: Only blood was sampled; tissue repertoires likely differ. The expectation was that sequencing depth would affect clonotype sharing among donors.

Unsorted PBMC contributed 250 to 350 ng DNA, about 30,000 T cell genomes, to each replicate PCR. Measured with immunoSEQ multiplex PCR; TCRdb has only the in-frame clones, and not every one. This sample has some 450,000 clones, with approximately 80% found just once. The CDR3 contains 16 residues. Germline V lookup: CDR1 MDHEN, CDR2 SYDVKM. The V and J ends lost 5 bases and 0 bases respectively, with 14 bases between them. The table lists this clone with many counts. Its antigen is unidentified. The sequence was obtained from a woman in her forties in good health. Some clones in this sample may be carry-over from other donors' samples. The V gene is TRBV28, the J gene TRBJ2-1; tentatively, D is TRBD2 (6 bases). Sequencing used PBMCs. The CDR3 reads CASSPGGRGSYNEQFF. As DNA, the CDR3 is TGTGCCAGCAGTCCCGGGGGAAGGGGCTCCTACAATGAGCAGTTCTTC. The whole variable domain, remainder taken from reference TRBV28 and TRBJ2-1, is DVKVTQSSRYLVKRTGEKVFLECVQDMDHENMFWYRQDPGLGLRLIYFSYDVKMKEKGDIPEGYSVSREKKERFSLILESASTNQTSMYLCASSPGGRGSYNEQFFGPGTRLTVL.